The T cell receptor (beta chain) under discussion was sequenced for a study of T cell responses to AZD1222 COVID-19 vaccine (dated by TCRdb to the early 2020s). Broadly, across the study: TCR sequencing was performed for roughly 240 trial participants, of whom about 210 were given two doses of AZD1222 and some 26 were given two doses of MenACWY control vaccine. Trial participants were enrolled by age into subgroups of 18-55, 56-69 and 70-plus years, and roughly 150, 30 and 60 TCR-sequenced participants, respectively, were included in these subgroups. Study-level results and caveats: Conclusions about previously exposed vaccinees were limited because only a handful of AZD1222 recipients were SARS-CoV-2 seropositive at baseline. Most participants were white British and females outnumbered males, and the authors suggested that clonal diversity may have been underestimated. Spike-specific TCR breadth and depth rose significantly after two AZD1222 doses compared with day 0 and with MenACWY recipients. The whole spike protein was spanned by vaccine-associated CD4 TCRs, and dominant responses were seen in regions 160-218 and 743-854. Reportedly, close to half of the unique spike-specific TCRs recognized epitopes lying outside the regions that are mutated in the B.1.351 and B.1.1.7 variants. Because no day 14 peak-response samples were available, the repertoires could be characterized only after the peak T cell response. The 56-69-year group was small, and its depth increase did not reach significance, likely because of low power.

The CDR3 regions of human TCRbeta chains were analyzed by immunosequencing. The original pipeline was this. Repertoire TCRs were checked for matches against a reference library of SARS-CoV-2-specific TCRs that had been generated using the MIRA antigen-specificity platform. Breadth meant the fraction of unique TCRs that were SARS-CoV-2-associated, whereas depth meant the fraction of total T cells that were SARS-CoV-2-associated. Using the MIRA data, every spike-specific TCR was mapped to the spike region that the TCR reacted to and assigned to either a CD4 or a CD8 class. Log10-transformed breadth and depth values were compared by one-way ANOVA with Sidak's multiple comparisons tests. Here the immuneACCESS table is served through TCRdb, limited to in-frame sequences with V and J called. Missing clones are a known gap in these copies; in checked studies unresolved V genes cover under half, and the rest lacks a known reason. V and J calls and clone size are copied from that table; D and trimming were computed from the DNA. Within this sample are approximately 220,000 clones, with roughly 91% of them counted one time only. Clones ranked in the top ten supply roughly 0.99% of the sample.

The sample's time point label, decoded: baseline before first vaccination. In the paper's terms, the treatment or condition label means: meningococcal conjugate vaccine given as trial control. The vaccinee samples were drawn from two UK trials, COV001 and COV002, one of which was a single-blind randomized controlled phase 2/3 trial testing AZD1222 (ChAdOx1 nCoV-19) in healthy adults. For TCRbeta chain sequencing, PBMC samples from trial participants were taken at day 0 and at day 28 after the second dose. About this clone itself: Its recognized antigen is unknown. The sample holds no much larger clone one base away, and base qualities are not on file.

V loses 5 bases of germline sequence and J loses 2 bases, and the interval between the two ends is 9 bases. From the germline V gene, CDR1 is SQVTM and CDR2 is ANQGSEA. Including the terminal cysteine and phenylalanine, the CDR3 comprises 12 residues. Just CDR3 DNA is preserved here, 36 bases in frame from base 1. The TCR sequence derives from an adult in good health. The starting material was peripheral blood, obtained on day 0 of MenACWY control vaccination. The V gene is TRBV29-1 and the J gene is TRBJ1-1; no D gene is confidently identified. The encoded CDR3 is CSVKGVNTEAFF. The DNA is as follows: TGCAGCGTTAAGGGTGTAAACACTGAAGCTTTCTTT.